Listed here are 14 T cell receptor beta chains from one sample, sequenced in a study of cytomegalovirus exposure and HLA in healthy donors. 13 Jbeta primers and 60 Vbeta primers were used for the PCR. Assay: immunoSEQ multiplex PCR; the TCRdb copy retains only in-frame clones and omits some. The sample lists 90,000 to 150,000 clones; around 79% were seen once. Sequenced: PBMCs. The receptors shown here come from a woman between 40 and 55 years old in good health and CMV-seronegative.

V is TRBV4-2 and J is TRBJ1-1; weak D call: TRBD1 (5 bases). V was clipped by 1 base and J by 0 bases, with 9 bases between them. There are 15 residues in the CDR3. Germline CDR1 is LGHNA and CDR2 is YNFKEQ. CDR3: CASSQVGHLNTEAFF. The CDR3, as DNA: TGTGCCAGCAGCCAAGTCGGACACTTGAACACTGAAGCTTTCTTT.

The chain is built from TRBV4-3 and TRBJ1-2; 9 nucleotides agree with TRBD1. Per the germline V gene, CDR1 is LGHNA and CDR2 is YSLEER. The CDR3 contains 15 residues. Trimming took 4 bases from V and 2 from J; bases not matched to a gene: 5. DNA of the CDR3: TGCGCCAGCAGCCCTTGGACAGGGGAAAACTATGGCTACACCTTC. It codes for CASSPWTGENYGYTF.

V is TRBV5-4 and J is TRBJ2-2; 8 nucleotides agree with TRBD2. Germline-derived CDR1 and CDR2 are SGHNT and YYREEE (reference sequence). Trimming removed 0 bases from V and 7 bases from J; junction bases left unmatched: 8. CDR3 size: 16 residues. The CDR3 bases are TGTGCCAGCAGCTTGGAGTCTAGCGGGCTTGTCGGGGAGCTGTTTTTT. Amino acids: CASSLESSGLVGELFF.

This clone has just one count. The genes are TRBV29-1 and TRBJ2-2; the D gene is possibly TRBD1 (6 bases). The CDR3 totals 13 residues. V was shortened by 6 bases and J by 1 base, with 9 bases between the two germline ends. Germline CDR1 and CDR2: SQVTM and ANQGSEA. For the CDR3, the DNA is TGCAGCGTCGAGGGACAGAACACCGGGGAGCTGTTTTTT. Its translation is CSVEGQNTGELFF.

This rearrangement joins TRBV19 to TRBJ1-1; 9 positions agree with TRBD1. Germline V lookup: CDR1 LNHDA, CDR2 SQIVND (reference sequence). The junction had 8 bases not matched to a gene; V was cut back by 6 bases and J by 0 bases. The CDR3 covers 16 residues. The CDR3: CASSGTGMSMNTEAFF. The CDR3 nucleotides are TGTGCCAGTAGCGGGACAGGGATGTCCATGAACACTGAAGCTTTCTTT.

The chain recombines TRBV30 with TRBJ2-2, with 9 bases that match TRBD2. This CDR3 is 16 amino acids long. Per germline, CDR1 GTSNPN and CDR2 SVGIG (reference sequence). The trim removed 3 bases at V and 3 bases at J, leaving 8 bases unmatched. CDR3 nucleotides: TGTGCCTGGAGCGCCCTAGCGGGAAGGGACACCGGGGAGCTGTTTTTT. Translated: CAWSALAGRDTGELFF.

V gene TRBV18 combines with J gene TRBJ2-5, with D tentatively TRBD1 (5 bases). Germline loops: CDR1 KGHSH, CDR2 LQKENI. Trimming pared 2 bases from V and 3 bases from J, leaving 16 bases between. The CDR3 spans 16 residues. In DNA, the CDR3 is TGTGCCAGCTCACCAAATAGAGCAAGCAGGGAAGAGACCCAGTACTTC. Translated: CASSPNRASREETQYF.

This clone was recorded once. This chain links TRBV6-5 with TRBJ1-1, with TRBD1 matching over 7 bases. Trimming cost V 6 bases and J 1 base; bases outside gene matches: 5. The CDR3 consists of 14 residues. Per the germline V gene, CDR1 is MNHEY and CDR2 is SVGAGI. The CDR3 protein is CASRAGTANTEAFF. As DNA, the CDR3 is TGTGCCAGCAGAGCCGGGACAGCGAACACTGAAGCTTTCTTT.

The chain links TRBV4-3 to TRBJ2-7; 10 bases are a match to TRBD2. Germline values: CDR1 LGHNA, CDR2 YSLEER. Germline trimming cut 1 base from V and 6 bases from J; bases unmatched to any gene: 12. The CDR3 runs 17 residues. The CDR3 protein is CASSQGPLGAGGGEQYF. The CDR3 DNA reads as TGCGCCAGCAGCCAAGGCCCCTTAGGAGCGGGAGGGGGCGAGCAGTACTTC.

This rearrangement joins TRBV5-1 to TRBJ2-2; TRBD1 aligns across 9 bases. The germline CDR1 and CDR2 sequences are SGHRS and YFSETQ. The CDR3 runs 16 residues. J lost 3 bases, V lost 0 bases, and 3 bases had no gene match. The CDR3 protein is CASSLAGQGYTGELFF. The DNA of the CDR3 is TGCGCCAGCAGCTTGGCTGGACAGGGGTACACCGGGGAGCTGTTTTTT.

The chain links TRBV6-5 to TRBJ2-7, with 11 bases that match TRBD2. Germline trimming cut 6 bases from V and 3 bases from J; bases unmatched to any gene: 4. The CDR3 totals 14 residues. CDR1 and CDR2 from the germline V gene are MNHEY and SVGAGI. CDR3: CASSHGTSGYEQYF. For the CDR3, the DNA is TGTGCCAGCAGCCACGGGACTAGCGGCTACGAGCAGTACTTC.

The genes are TRBV6-5 and TRBJ2-3, with TRBD1 as a possible D gene (5 bases). The germline V gene has CDR1 MNHEY and CDR2 SVGAGI. The CDR3 loop spans 15 amino acids. With 6 bases removed from V and 0 bases from J, the gap between germline ends came to 13 bases. CDR3 nucleotide sequence: TGTGCCAGCAGCCCGCAGGGTTCTAGCACAGATACGCAGTATTTT. Encoded protein: CASSPQGSSTDTQYF.

This clone appeared a few times. The chain combines TRBV7-2 with TRBJ2-3; 16 nucleotides align to TRBD2. The length of the CDR3 is 17 residues. In germline, CDR1 is SGHTA, CDR2 FQGNSA. The trim removed 3 bases at V and 5 bases at J, leaving 5 bases unmatched. CDR3 residues: CASSFSGTSGGGDTQYF. The DNA for the CDR3 is TGTGCCAGCAGCTTTTCCGGGACTAGCGGGGGGGGAGATACGCAGTATTTT. Based on the CDR3 plus reference TRBV7-2 and TRBJ2-3, the full variable domain is GAGVSQSPSNKVTEKGKDVELRCDPISGHTALYWYRQSLGQGLEFLIYFQGNSAPDKSGLPSDRFSAERTGGSVSTLTIQRTQQEDSAVYLCASSFSGTSGGGDTQYFGPGTRLTVL.

A word on this clone: The DNA is left out, because the CDR3 cannot be placed on it with certainty; the CDR3 is given as TCRdb lists it. The chain is built from TRBV6-5 and TRBJ2-5; the table gives TRBD2 as D, unverified against the DNA. CDR1 and CDR2 from the germline V gene are MNHEY and SVGAGI. The length of the CDR3 is 14 amino acids, counting both ends. CDR3 sequence reads: CASSYFRGQETQYF.